Shown below are 24 T cell receptor beta chains from a single sample sequenced in a study of identical twins. TCRdb fed the 5' RACE reads into MiXCR, producing one record per CDR3 protein. There are about 550,000 distinct CDR3 sequences in the sample; 20% to 25% occur only once, and 0.48% lies in the top ten. These same records also appear under a second study, on yellow fever vaccine responses in identical twins.

Material: CD4+ T cells sorted from blood. The receptors originated from a woman between 18 and 29 years old in good health.

This clonotype was observed a few times. This chain connects TRBV7-9 to TRBJ2-5, with D possibly matching TRBD2 (5 bases). Germline assignment: CDR1 SEHNR and CDR2 FQNEAQ (reference sequence). Trimming cost V 4 bases and J 5 bases, with 14 bases left between them. The CDR3 totals 14 residues. The CDR3 DNA reads TGTGCCAGCAGCTCCCGGGATCCGGGGGAGACCCAGTACTTC. It translates to CASSSRDPGETQYF.

This clonotype was found a few times. This chain joins TRBV3-1 and TRBJ2-7; TRBD2 matches 13 bases. The CDR3 is 17 residues long. The V gene's germline CDR1 is LGHDT and CDR2 YNNKEL (reference sequence). The ends lost 4 bases at V and 8 bases at J; junction bases unmatched: 14. Here the CDR3 DNA reads TGTGCCAGCAGCCCGGCAATCACTAGCGGGAGGGCCCAGCAGCAGTACTTC. It specifies CASSPAITSGRAQQQYF.

In this sample, this clonotype turned up a few times. The chain combines TRBV29-1 with TRBJ1-2, with unresolved D. This CDR3 has 14 amino acids. Deletions cut 3 bases from V and 1 base from J, with 12 bases between. Germline V gene lookup returns CDR1 SQVTM and CDR2 ANQGSEA. CDR3 protein: CSVDRQVFNYGYTF. Here the CDR3 DNA reads TGCAGCGTTGATCGGCAGGTTTTTAACTATGGCTACACCTTC.

This clonotype was counted a few times. The CDR3 bases are TGCAGTGCTAGAGATGTTCGACTACCACATCCCTACGAGCAGTACTTC. This codes for CSARDVRLPHPYEQYF. V and J are TRBV20-1 and TRBJ2-7; tentative D call: TRBD2 (5 bases). Trimming cost V 0 bases and J 2 bases, with 17 bases left between them. The germline V gene encodes CDR1 DFQATT and CDR2 SNEGSKA (reference sequence). The CDR3 sequence is 16 residues long.

The chain is built from TRBV28 and TRBJ1-5, with D perhaps matching TRBD1 (6 bases). V lost 6 bases, J lost 4 bases, and 16 bases lay in between. Germline assignment: CDR1 MDHEN and CDR2 SYDVKM. This CDR3 region has 15 residues. The CDR3 protein is CASRTLRGLNQPQHF. CDR3 bases: TGTGCCAGCAGAACTCTCAGGGGCCTAAATCAGCCCCAGCATTTT. The entire variable domain, with the rest obtained from reference TRBV28 and TRBJ1-5, is as follows: DVKVTQSSRYLVKRTGEKVFLECVQDMDHENMFWYRQDPGLGLRLIYFSYDVKMKEKGDIPEGYSVSREKKERFSLILESASTNQTSMYLCASRTLRGLNQPQHFGDGTRLSIL.

This chain connects TRBV12-3 or TRBV12-4 to TRBJ2-1, with 9 nucleotides matching TRBD1. The CDR3 length is 18 residues. Losses at the gene ends were 4 bases for V and 3 bases for J; bases not matched to a gene: 13. CDR3 in amino acids: CASSYVQGAQRIYNEQFF. DNA for the CDR3: TGTGCCAGCAGTTATGTACAGGGGGCGCAGAGGATCTACAATGAGCAGTTCTTC.

This clonotype was found a few times. J is TRBJ1-1 and V is TRBV20-1, with no clear D. V gave up 4 bases and J gave up 3 bases, with 6 bases separating them. The CDR3 runs to 11 residues. In germline, CDR1 is DFQATT, CDR2 SNEGSKA (reference sequence). CDR3 DNA: TGCAGTGCTATTCTGGACACTGAAGCTTTCTTT. Its protein is CSAILDTEAFF.

This clonotype was counted between two and nine times. The genes are TRBV12-3 or TRBV12-4 and TRBJ1-1; no reliable D call. This CDR3 contains 13 residues. V gave up 3 bases and J gave up 11 bases, with 16 bases separating them. CDR3 DNA sequence: TGTGCCAGCAGTTTGGGCCCCTCTTATGGGGCTTTCTTT. This translates into CASSLGPSYGAFF.

In its sample, this clonotype was seen a few times. This chain links TRBV3-1 with TRBJ2-2; 12 nucleotides line up with TRBD2. The V gene's germline CDR1 is LGHDT and CDR2 YNNKEL (reference sequence). V dropped 4 bases and J dropped 6; count of bases not matched to a gene: 12. The CDR3 sequence is 18 residues long. The CDR3 nucleotides are TGTGCCAGCAGCCCACGGACTAGCGGGACCCACAGGGCCGGGGAGCTGTTTTTT. As protein: CASSPRTSGTHRAGELFF.

The DNA of the CDR3 is TGTGCCAGCAGCCGTAGCTTGATTAGCGGGAGGTCAGGGGAGCAGTACTTC. Its protein product is CASSRSLISGRSGEQYF. V and J are TRBV6-1 and TRBJ2-7, with 10 bases that match TRBD2. V lost 6 bases, J lost 7 bases, and 18 bases stayed unmatched. The CDR3 extends over 17 amino acids. Germline assignment: CDR1 MNHNS and CDR2 SASEGT.

This clonotype came up a few times. The chain uses TRBV20-1 and TRBJ1-1, with 9 bases identical to TRBD1. V was clipped by 6 bases and J by 4 bases; unmatched bases: 3. This CDR3 spans 12 amino acids. Germline values: CDR1 DFQATT, CDR2 SNEGSKA (reference sequence). CDR3 in amino acids: CSAETGGTEAFF. CDR3 nucleotide sequence: TGCAGTGCGGAGACAGGGGGCACTGAAGCTTTCTTT.

This clonotype was counted a few times. This chain joins TRBV20-1 and TRBJ2-7; D perhaps matches TRBD2 (5 bases). Germline V lookup: CDR1 DFQATT, CDR2 SNEGSKA (reference sequence). With 3 bases removed from V and 3 bases from J, the gap between germline ends came to 9 bases. This CDR3 contains 12 residues. In nucleotides, the CDR3 is TGCAGTGCTAGCCGGGGAAGCTACGAGCAGTACGTC. Amino acids: CSASRGSYEQYV.

This chain links TRBV7-2 with TRBJ2-1; the match to TRBD2 covers 8 bases. Germline CDR1 is SGHTA and CDR2 is FQGNSA. CDR3 length: 14 residues. Trimming at V came to 2 bases and at J to 7 bases, leaving 4 bases not matched to a gene. In DNA form, the CDR3 reads TGTGCCAGCAGCTTAACCGGGACTAGGAATGAGCAGTTCTTC. This encodes CASSLTGTRNEQFF.

This clonotype was seen a handful of times. The DNA for the CDR3 is TGTGCCAGCAGTTTAGCACAGGGGTCTACTAACTATGGCTACACCTTC. Its protein is CASSLAQGSTNYGYTF. The chain joins TRBV12-3 or TRBV12-4 to TRBJ1-2; 7 bases are a match to TRBD1. The CDR3 is 16 amino acids. V lost 0 bases and J lost 0; bases outside the gene matches: 4.

The chain combines TRBV12-3 or TRBV12-4 with TRBJ2-1; 10 bases align to TRBD2. J gave up 7 bases and V 9 bases, and 12 bases lay outside the gene matches. The CDR3 is 15 amino acids. CDR3 nucleotide sequence: TGTGCCAGTGGGGCACCACTAGCGGGAATTAATGAGCAGTTCTTC. This sequence encodes CASGAPLAGINEQFF.

CDR3 sequence: CASSPLSVPGELFF. The CDR3 DNA is TGTGCCAGCAGTCCCTTAAGTGTGCCCGGGGAGCTGTTTTTT. The chain carries TRBV12-3 or TRBV12-4 and TRBJ2-2; D ambiguous. The CDR3 is 14 amino acids. V was shortened by 5 bases and J by 6 bases, with 13 bases between the two germline ends.

This chain uses TRBV5-4 with TRBJ2-7; the D gene could be TRBD1 or TRBD2 (5 bases each). The V gene's germline CDR1 is SGHNT and CDR2 YYREEE (reference sequence). This CDR3 has 14 residues. Trimming left V 4 bases short and J 0 bases short, with 11 bases between. Here the CDR3 DNA reads TGTGCCAGCAGCAAGGGACCTTCCTCCTACGAGCAGTACTTC. As protein: CASSKGPSSYEQYF.

J is TRBJ2-2 and V is TRBV19; 8 nucleotides line up with TRBD1. Germline V gene sequence: CDR1 LNHDA, CDR2 SQIVND (reference sequence). The CDR3 is 14 amino acids. V lost 10 bases and J lost 4; bases outside the gene matches: 8. CDR3 loop: CATGDRPVTGELFF. The CDR3 DNA is TGTGCCACCGGGGACAGGCCCGTCACCGGGGAGCTGTTTTTT.

V and J are TRBV11-1 and TRBJ2-3; 16 bases align to TRBD2. CDR1 and CDR2 from the germline V gene are SGHAT and FQDESV (reference sequence). The CDR3 has 18 residues. The J segment lost 2 bases and the V segment lost 5 bases, leaving 7 bases of the junction unmatched. CDR3 loop: CASSGKGLAGGATDTQYF. The CDR3 bases are TGTGCCAGCAGCGGCAAGGGACTAGCGGGAGGGGCCACAGATACGCAGTATTTT.

A remark on this clonotype: This sequence may be a read error, since a much larger clone differs from it by one base. This chain links TRBV24-1 with TRBJ2-2; D possibly corresponds to TRBD2 (6 bases). The CDR3 has 14 residues. The V end was cut by 3 bases, the J end by 4 bases, with 8 bases between. Germline V lookup: CDR1 KGHDR, CDR2 SFDVKD. The CDR3 region has the DNA TGTGCCACCAGTGATATGCGGGGCACCGGGGAGCTGTTTTTT. This sequence encodes CATSDMRGTGELFF.

This clonotype was seen only a few times. The junction differs from germline at one of its ends, possibly a read error. This sequence joins TRBV5-5 and TRBJ2-1; 9 nucleotides agree with TRBD2. CDR1 and CDR2 from the germline V gene are SGHKS and YYEKEE (reference sequence). The CDR3 has 16 amino acids. CDR3 sequence reads: CASSPGLANSYSEQFF. In nucleotides, the CDR3 is TGTGCCAGCAGCCCCGGACTAGCGAACTCCTACAGTGAGCAGTTCTTC. Variable domain in full (rest from reference TRBV5-5 and TRBJ2-1): DAGVTQSPTHLIKTRGQQVTLRCSPISGHKSVSWYQQVLGQGPQFIFQYYEKEERGRGNFPDRFSARQFPNYSSELNVNALLLGDSALYLCASSPGLANSYSEQFFGPGTRLTVL.

The chain is built from TRBV9 and TRBJ2-1, with TRBD2 matching over 12 bases. J gave up 5 bases and V 3 bases, and 3 bases lay outside the gene matches. The CDR3 contains 15 residues. From germline, CDR1 is SGDLS and CDR2 YYNGEE. The DNA for the CDR3 is TGTGCCAGCAGCGCCCGACTAGCGGGGGACAATGAGCAGTTCTTC. Amino acids: CASSARLAGDNEQFF.

This chain uses TRBV12-3 or TRBV12-4 with TRBJ2-1, with no clear D. The CDR3 is 14 residues long. V lost 6 bases and J 6 bases, leaving 15 bases between the germline ends. In nucleotides, the CDR3 is TGTGCCAGCAGGCTGAGGAAGCTGGGCAATGAGCAGTTCTTC. Amino acid sequence: CASRLRKLGNEQFF.

The rearrangement links TRBV24-1 to TRBJ2-6; 7 bases fit TRBD2. The CDR3 sequence is 16 residues long. Germline CDR1 KGHDR, CDR2 SFDVKD. Trimming at V came to 7 bases and at J to 2 bases, leaving 7 bases not matched to a gene. In nucleotides, the CDR3 is TGTGCCACCAGCCACGGCGGGGGACCTGGGGCCAACGTCCTGACTTTC. It encodes CATSHGGGPGANVLTF.